This T cell receptor beta chain comes out of a study of vaccination effects on CD4 cells after COVID-19. As for this clone: The antigen remains undetermined.

Generated by immunoSEQ multiplex PCR, the TCRdb table keeps only in-frame clones and is missing some. This sample has about 55,000 clones, with around 70% found just once. This CDR3 has 12 residues. CDR1 and CDR2 from the germline V gene are MNHEY and SVGAGI. The V gene end was trimmed by 6 bases and the J gene end by 7 bases; junction bases not matched to a gene: 3. Study findings and constraints: Clones induced by infection and by vaccine showed marked clonal contraction late after vaccination. Common cold coronavirus cross-reactivity was shown by only 1 of 255 vaccine-induced clones in healthy vaccinees.

ViraFEST assay sequencing came after antigen-specific CD4+ T cells were expanded with viral peptide pools. Scientists isolated CD4+ T cells after a roughly ten-day culture period ended. According to the study, vaccine recipients showed no prior SARS-CoV-2 infection and negative nucleocapsid antibodies. Wells of around 2.2 million PBMC each were grown with about 9.5 IU/ml IL-2 and approximately 9.5 ug/ml peptides. Cells had half their medium changed to IL-2 medium on days 3 and 7. The source material was CD4+ T cells from PBMCs cultured with SARS-CoV-2 spike peptides, sampled before COVID-19 vaccination. The rearrangement uses TRBV6-5 and TRBJ2-3; 8 nucleotides line up with TRBD1. The clonotype comes from a human donor who received a COVID-19 vaccine. CDR3 protein: CASSYRGNTQYF. DNA for the CDR3: TGTGCCAGCAGCTACAGGGGGAATACGCAGTATTTT.